A selection of T cell receptor beta chains follows, all from one sample in a study of blood T cell repertoires in COVID-19. Libraries were prepared by immunoSEQ multiplex PCR; TCRdb keeps only in-frame clonotypes and omits some of them. The sample carries under 200,000 clones, around four fifths recorded once. Sequencing input: peripheral blood. The receptors were sampled from a woman aged 25 to 39 with acute or convalescent COVID-19. Both conserved end residues are part of each CDR3. The D gene is left open where the match is weak. Clone size is shown for a subset of rows, as once, few, many or a class of expanded clone.

clone_size	v_call	d_call	j_call	cdr3_aa	cdr3_nt
few	TRBV5-4	-	TRBJ2-2	CASRRGEGTGELFF	TGTGCCAGCAGACGTGGCGAGGGCACCGGGGAGCTGTTTTTT
-	TRBV15	TRBD1	TRBJ1-3	CATSTYWDRGRSNTIYF	TGTGCCACCAGCACCTATTGGGACAGGGGGCGAAGTAACACCATATATTTT
-	TRBV30	-	TRBJ1-1	CAWSSDREAFF	TGTGCCTGGAGTTCCGACAGGGAAGCTTTCTTT
-	TRBV5-1	TRBD1	TRBJ1-3	CASSVGQRSSGNTIYF	TGCGCCAGCAGCGTGGGACAGCGTAGCTCTGGAAACACCATATATTTT
once	TRBV5-1	-	TRBJ1-1	CASSGTGTTFGAFF	TGCGCCAGCAGCGGGACGGGGACAACGTTTGGAGCTTTCTTT
-	TRBV7-9	TRBD1	TRBJ1-4	CASANRQGSNEKLFF	TGTGCCAGCGCGAACCGACAGGGGTCTAATGAAAAACTGTTTTTT
-	TRBV30	TRBD2	TRBJ2-1	CAWSVLAGGIAYNEQFF	TGTGCCTGGAGTGTACTAGCGGGAGGGATCGCCTACAATGAGCAGTTCTTC
-	TRBV29-1	TRBD1	TRBJ2-5	CSAWDRGLVGTQYF	TGCAGCGCCTGGGACAGGGGCTTGGTGGGGACCCAGTACTTC
-	TRBV2	-	TRBJ2-2	CASTRRVGTGELFF	TGTGCCAGCACCAGGAGGGTTGGTACCGGGGAGCTGTTTTTT
-	TRBV27	-	TRBJ2-1	CASSFLTGQGYNEQFF	TGTGCCAGCAGTTTTCTTACAGGCCAAGGTTACAATGAGCAGTTCTTC
-	TRBV6-5	TRBD1	TRBJ1-1	CASRPRGTGNTEAFF	TGTGCCAGCAGACCAAGGGGGACAGGGAACACTGAAGCTTTCTTT
-	TRBV21-1	-	TRBJ2-2	CASSKLSGGANTGELFF	TGTGCCAGCAGCAAATTAAGCGGGGGGGCTAACACCGGGGAGCTGTTTTTT
-	TRBV28	TRBD1	TRBJ1-4	CASSALGQGKEKLFF	TGTGCCAGCAGTGCCCTAGGACAGGGGAAGGAAAAACTGTTTTTT
-	TRBV28	-	TRBJ2-2	CASSPPRNTGELFF	TGTGCCAGCAGCCCCCCGCGGAACACCGGGGAGCTGTTTTTT
-	TRBV3-1/TRBV3-2	-	TRBJ2-5	CASSQGYRETQETQYF	TGTGCCAGCAGCCAAGGATACAGGGAGACTCAAGAGACCCAGTACTTC
-	TRBV5-5	-	TRBJ1-5	CASSFMEGSNQPQHF	TGTGCCAGCAGCTTTATGGAGGGAAGCAATCAGCCCCAGCATTTT
-	TRBV28	TRBD1	TRBJ1-6	CASSRTGENSPLHF	TGTGCCAGCAGTCGGACAGGGGAAAATTCACCCCTCCACTTT
-	TRBV19	-	TRBJ2-1	CASSKQRGNEQFF	TGTGCCAGTAGTAAGCAGAGGGGGAATGAGCAGTTCTTC
few	TRBV3-1/TRBV3-2	TRBD1	TRBJ2-5	CASSSQRGQQETQYF	TGTGCCAGCAGCTCACAAAGGGGACAGCAAGAGACCCAGTACTTC
-	TRBV2	TRBD1	TRBJ1-1	CASRDRRDTEAFF	TGTGCCAGCAGGGACAGGCGAGACACTGAAGCTTTCTTT
few	TRBV5-4	-	TRBJ2-7	CASSSNRARQYF	TGTGCCAGCAGCAGCAACAGGGCTAGGCAGTACTTC
-	TRBV7-2	-	TRBJ1-1	CASSFFDINTEAFF	TGTGCCAGCAGCTTCTTCGACATTAACACTGAAGCTTTCTTT
-	TRBV28	-	TRBJ2-7	CASSPLGTLSYEQYF	TGTGCCAGCAGCCCCCTTGGTACACTATCCTACGAGCAGTACTTC
once	TRBV7-9	TRBD1	TRBJ1-2	CASSFGTVYGYTF	TGTGCCAGCAGCTTCGGGACAGTCTATGGCTACACCTTC
-	TRBV7-2	-	TRBJ1-4	CASSLTRDTVEKLFF	TGTGCCAGCAGCTTAACCCGGGACACGGTCGAAAAACTGTTTTTT
-	TRBV3-1/TRBV3-2	TRBD1	TRBJ1-4	CASSRTGGFSNEKLFF	TGTGCCAGCAGCAGGACAGGGGGCTTCTCTAATGAAAAACTGTTTTTT
-	TRBV11-2	-	TRBJ2-5	CASSLGGARETQYF	TGTGCCAGCAGCTTAGGCGGTGCAAGGGAGACCCAGTACTTC
once	TRBV6-5	TRBD2	TRBJ2-1	CASSYFKSSGNLFF	TGTGCCAGCAGTTACTTCAAGTCCAGCGGGAATCTCTTCTTC
-	TRBV14	TRBD2	TRBJ2-7	CASSPRRRGVYEQYF	TGTGCCAGCAGCCCCCGGAGACGGGGGGTATACGAGCAGTACTTC
-	TRBV12-5	TRBD2	TRBJ2-1	CASGLVRGGGNNEQFF	TGTGCTAGTGGTTTGGTACGGGGGGGAGGGAACAATGAGCAGTTCTTC
-	TRBV4-1	-	TRBJ2-3	CASSQDEAGLGTDTQYF	TGCGCCAGCAGCCAAGATGAGGCGGGCCTGGGCACAGATACGCAGTATTTT
once	TRBV28	TRBD2	TRBJ2-2	CAAGTSGMYTGELFF	TGTGCCGCCGGGACTAGCGGGATGTACACCGGGGAGCTGTTTTTT
-	TRBV28	-	TRBJ2-7	CASRQTRGGEQYF	TGTGCCAGCAGGCAAACCAGGGGCGGCGAGCAGTACTTC
-	TRBV6-6	-	TRBJ1-6	CASSYSVRDSPLHF	TGTGCCAGCAGTTACTCGGTCAGGGATTCACCCCTCCACTTT
-	TRBV5-6	-	TRBJ2-1	CATGRATGKQFF	TGTGCCACTGGGCGGGCTACGGGGAAGCAGTTCTTC
-	TRBV19	-	TRBJ1-1	CASSMGGKAFF	TGTGCCAGTAGTATGGGGGGAAAGGCTTTCTTT
-	TRBV15	-	TRBJ2-5	CATSRDIGSQETQYF	TGTGCCACCAGCAGAGATATTGGCAGCCAAGAGACCCAGTACTTC
-	TRBV7-9	TRBD1	TRBJ2-7	CASSSGQGRVDEQYF	TGTGCCAGCAGCTCCGGACAGGGGAGGGTGGACGAGCAGTACTTC
-	TRBV30	-	TRBJ2-1	CAWSSLDEQFF	TGTGCCTGGAGTTCACTAGATGAGCAGTTCTTC
-	TRBV4-2	TRBD1	TRBJ2-7	CASSQYRGLYEQYF	TGTGCCAGCAGCCAATACAGGGGTCTTTACGAGCAGTACTTC
-	TRBV6-5	-	TRBJ1-2	CASRDRGGKSYGYTF	TGTGCCAGCAGAGACCGGGGGGGGAAAAGCTATGGCTACACCTTC
-	TRBV27	-	TRBJ2-1	CASSLFWQAYNEQFF	TGTGCCAGCAGTTTATTTTGGCAGGCCTACAATGAGCAGTTCTTC
-	TRBV5-4	TRBD2	TRBJ2-3	CASSSIRLAGGTDTQYF	TGTGCCAGCAGTTCGATTCGCCTAGCGGGGGGAACAGATACGCAGTATTTT
-	TRBV6-1	TRBD1	TRBJ2-7	CASSEGTRGRVEQYF	TGTGCCAGCAGTGAAGGTACCAGGGGGCGGGTCGAGCAGTACTTC